The 28 T cell receptor beta chains below come from one sample, sequenced in a study of T-cell memory formation after mild COVID-19. TCRdb re-called the 5' RACE reads through MiXCR, storing one row per CDR3 protein. Of 120,000 to 150,000 distinct CDR3 sequences listed, about 5.7% are singletons. The material sequenced was PBMCs or a T cell subset sorted from them (not recorded which). The receptors derive from an adult woman who had mild COVID-19 (a few samples of this study predate the infection). Cell type and time point are not known.

This clonotype was detected ten times or more. The chain is built from TRBV3-1 and TRBJ2-1, with 8 bases fitting TRBD2. The length of the CDR3 is 16 residues. The germline gives CDR1 LGHDT, CDR2 YNNKEL (reference sequence). V shed 5 bases and J 4 bases; nucleotides not matched to a gene: 10. The CDR3: CASSVDTSGKYNEQFF. CDR3 DNA: TGTGCCAGCAGCGTCGACACTAGCGGAAAGTACAATGAGCAGTTCTTC.

There are many counts of this clonotype. V is TRBV12-3 or TRBV12-4 and J is TRBJ2-1, with a tentative D call TRBD1 (5 bases). This CDR3 contains 11 residues. V was trimmed by 6 bases and J by 10 bases, leaving 10 bases between them. CDR3 sequence reads: CASSPKGEQFF. The CDR3 DNA follows: TGTGCCAGCAGCCCTAAGGGGGAGCAGTTCTTC.

J is TRBJ2-5 and V is TRBV12-5; D is possibly TRBD1 (5 bases). Trimming shortened V by 7 bases and J by 3 bases, and 12 bases separated the two germline ends. Germline lookup yields CDR1 LGHNT and CDR2 FRNRAP. The CDR3 extends over 13 amino acids. The CDR3: CASAPDTKETQYF. CDR3 DNA sequence: TGTGCTAGTGCCCCGGACACAAAAGAGACCCAGTACTTC.

This clonotype has ten or more counts. The chain combines TRBV29-1 with TRBJ2-3; D is ambiguous. This CDR3 has 15 residues. Trimming stripped 0 bases from V and 0 bases from J, with 10 bases between. The germline V gene has CDR1 SQVTM and CDR2 ANQGSEA. CDR3 nucleotides: TGCAGCGTTGAAGATAATGTAAGGAGCACAGATACGCAGTATTTT. This encodes CSVEDNVRSTDTQYF.

This clonotype came up a few times. This sequence joins TRBV7-9 and TRBJ1-1; D unresolved. V was clipped by 6 bases and J by 3 bases, with 14 bases between them. CDR1 is SEHNR and CDR2 is FQNEAQ in the germline V gene (reference sequence). This CDR3 region has 14 residues. The CDR3 nucleotides are TGTGCCAGCAGACCCAGGTCGGGCGACACTGAAGCTTTCTTT. Translated, it gives CASRPRSGDTEAFF.

CDR3 sequence reads: CAIGQNNQPQHF. The CDR3 DNA sequence: TGTGCCATAGGACAGAACAATCAGCCCCAGCATTTT. The chain uses TRBV10-3 and TRBJ1-5; maybe TRBD1 (6 bases). Trimming cost V 9 bases and J 3 bases, with 9 bases left between them. The CDR3 consists of 12 residues. Looked up from germline, CDR1 is ENHRY and CDR2 is SYGVKD.

There are a few counts of this clonotype. The genes are TRBV29-1 and TRBJ2-1; 9 nucleotides align to TRBD2. V shed 0 bases, J shed 8 bases, and the junction held 11 bases outside the gene matches. Germline-derived CDR1 and CDR2 are SQVTM and ANQGSEA. The CDR3 is 16 amino acids. The CDR3 DNA is TGCAGCGTTGAAGATCCGGCGGGGGGGCGAGTGGATGAGCAGTTCTTC. It is translated as CSVEDPAGGRVDEQFF.

The chain has TRBV4-2 and TRBJ1-4, with 10 bases matching TRBD1. After removal of 6 bases from V and 7 bases from J, the junction contained 2 bases not matched to a gene. The CDR3 contains 13 residues. The germline V gene has CDR1 LGHNA and CDR2 YNFKEQ. The CDR3 nucleotides are TGTGCCAGCAGGGACAGGGGGACTGAAAAACTGTTTTTT. Translation: CASRDRGTEKLFF.

Ten or more counts support this clonotype. This chain uses TRBV5-1 with TRBJ1-5; 7 positions match TRBD1. CDR3 length: 14 residues. Germline V CDR1 and CDR2: SGHRS, YFSETQ. The V segment lost 5 bases and the J segment 3 bases; nucleotides outside the gene matches: 5. CDR3 loop: CASRLTGPNQPQHF. The DNA of the CDR3 is TGCGCCAGCAGACTGACAGGGCCCAATCAGCCCCAGCATTTT.

This clonotype was recorded at least ten times. This rearrangement joins TRBV20-1 to TRBJ2-7; TRBD2 might be the D (5 bases). V was clipped by 6 bases and J by 3 bases, with 12 bases between them. Germline CDR1 and CDR2: DFQATT and SNEGSKA (reference sequence). The CDR3 sequence is 12 residues long. The CDR3 loop is CSAPRDSYEQYF. In nucleotides, the CDR3 is TGCAGTGCCCCGAGGGATAGCTACGAGCAGTACTTC.

This clonotype appeared many times. The chain employs TRBV5-1 and TRBJ2-2; 11 positions match TRBD2. This CDR3 is 16 amino acids long. The germline CDR1 and CDR2 sequences are SGHRS and YFSETQ. The V gene end was trimmed by 4 bases and the J gene end by 4 bases; junction bases not matched to a gene: 6. CDR3 residues: CASSRLAGKGTGELFF. The CDR3 DNA sequence: TGCGCCAGCAGCCGACTAGCGGGGAAGGGCACCGGGGAGCTGTTTTTT.

In its sample, this clonotype was seen a few times. This sequence joins TRBV12-3 or TRBV12-4 and TRBJ2-6; D is possibly TRBD1 or TRBD2 (7 bases each). Trimming stripped 6 bases from V and 4 bases from J, with 19 bases between. There are 17 residues in the CDR3. CDR3 loop: CASSGGKGAAGANVLTF. For the CDR3, the DNA is TGTGCCAGCAGCGGGGGGAAGGGGGCCGCCGGGGCCAACGTCCTGACTTTC.

Many counts were recorded for this clonotype. This chain uses TRBV20-1 with TRBJ2-2, with D perhaps matching TRBD1 (6 bases). Germline V gene sequence: CDR1 DFQATT, CDR2 SNEGSKA (reference sequence). There are 15 residues in the CDR3. V was shortened by 1 base and J by 1 base, with 10 bases between the two germline ends. The CDR3, as DNA: TGCAGTGCTAGAGTGGGGACACTGAACACCGGGGAGCTGTTTTTT. It encodes CSARVGTLNTGELFF.

The table lists this clonotype with a few counts. The chain uses TRBV7-9 and TRBJ2-3, with D hard to call. The germline V gene has CDR1 SEHNR and CDR2 FQNEAQ (reference sequence). The CDR3 consists of 16 residues. V lost 0 bases and J lost 2, with 12 bases in between. The CDR3 region is CASSLAREATTDTQYF. DNA of the CDR3: TGTGCCAGCAGCTTAGCGAGAGAGGCCACCACAGATACGCAGTATTTT.

This clonotype appeared many times. The chain links TRBV29-1 to TRBJ1-2; TRBD1 might be the D (6 bases). Trimming took 4 bases from V and 7 from J, leaving 16 bases between them. CDR3 length: 13 residues. The V gene's germline CDR1 is SQVTM and CDR2 ANQGSEA. The DNA of the CDR3 is TGCAGCGTTGTAACAGGGAAAGATGCTGGCTACACCTTC. This encodes CSVVTGKDAGYTF.

This clonotype was counted many times. The chain is built from TRBV9 and TRBJ2-2; D gene unclear. The CDR3 covers 14 residues. V lost 4 bases and J 1 base, leaving 8 bases between the germline ends. CDR1 and CDR2 from the germline V gene are SGDLS and YYNGEE. CDR3 loop: CASSRTVNTGELFF. The CDR3, as DNA: TGTGCCAGCAGCCGGACGGTGAACACCGGGGAGCTGTTTTTT.

This clonotype was seen more than once but under ten times. This chain uses TRBV9 with TRBJ1-2; the D gene is possibly TRBD1 (5 bases). V was pared by 0 bases and J by 3 bases, with 15 bases between. Germline lookup yields CDR1 SGDLS and CDR2 YYNGEE. CDR3 size: 16 residues. CDR3 in DNA: TGTGCCAGCAGCGTAGAAGGGCAGGGTATTTACTATGGCTACACCTTC. Residues: CASSVEGQGIYYGYTF.

This clonotype was observed a few times. The J gene is TRBJ1-3, the V gene TRBV4-3; unclear D gene. The germline CDR1 and CDR2 sequences are LGHNA and YSLEER. Trimming cost V 0 bases and J 7 bases, with 7 bases left between them. The CDR3 is 13 amino acids. The CDR3 DNA reads TGCGCCAGCAGCCAAGAAGTGGCGAACACCATATATTTT. Protein: CASSQEVANTIYF.

This clonotype occurred a few times. The V call is TRBV20-1, the J call TRBJ2-7, with TRBD2 matching 7 bases. Germline CDR1 and CDR2: DFQATT and SNEGSKA (reference sequence). This CDR3 comprises 14 residues. V lost 3 bases, J lost 4 bases, and 9 bases stayed unmatched. CDR3 DNA sequence: TGCAGTGCTAGGAGGTTAGCGGGCCAATACGAGCAGTACTTC. Translated: CSARRLAGQYEQYF.

There are a few counts of this clonotype. For the CDR3, the DNA is TGTGCCAGCAGCCAAGGCAGGCATAATCAGCCCCAGCATTTT. Its protein is CASSQGRHNQPQHF. The J gene is TRBJ1-5, the V gene TRBV3-1, with D uncertain. Germline V lookup: CDR1 LGHDT, CDR2 YNNKEL (reference sequence). This CDR3 has 14 residues. V was clipped by 1 base and J by 4 bases, with 8 bases between them.

This clonotype was counted at least ten times. V and J are TRBV15 and TRBJ2-4, with 10 bases that match TRBD2. The CDR3 has 16 amino acids. The junction had 4 bases not matched to a gene; V was cut back by 1 base and J by 4 bases. In germline, CDR1 is LNHNV, CDR2 YYDKDF (reference sequence). The CDR3, as DNA: TGTGCCACCAGCAGAGTCGTTAGCGGGGGGAAAAACATTCAGTACTTC. Protein product: CATSRVVSGGKNIQYF.

At least ten counts were recorded for this clonotype. The chain links TRBV5-1 to TRBJ2-3; D could derive from TRBD1 or TRBD2 (5 bases each). CDR1 is SGHRS and CDR2 is YFSETQ in the germline V gene. The length of the CDR3 is 14 residues. V lost 4 bases and J 0 bases, leaving 9 bases between the germline ends. The CDR3 protein is CASSEGHSTDTQYF. The CDR3 DNA follows: TGCGCCAGCAGCGAGGGGCATAGCACAGATACGCAGTATTTT.

The chain recombines TRBV23-1 with TRBJ2-7; TRBD2 matches at 9 bases. TRBV23-1 falls under the ORF class, with uncertain function. CDR3 size: 17 residues. V lost 6 bases, J lost 2 bases, and 14 bases stayed unmatched. The CDR3 DNA reads TGCGCCAGCAGCCAAACGGCGCCCGCGGGAGGGCCCTACGAGCAGTACTTC. Translating it yields CASSQTAPAGGPYEQYF.

This chain uses TRBV29-1 with TRBJ1-2; the D gene is possibly TRBD1 (5 bases). Germline V gene lookup returns CDR1 SQVTM and CDR2 ANQGSEA. The ends were cut back, 0 bases at V and 6 bases at J, with 14 bases in the middle. CDR3 size: 14 residues. CDR3 nucleotides: TGCAGCGTTGAAGATTGGGGCAGGGATAATGGCTACACCTTC. Translation gives CSVEDWGRDNGYTF.

The V gene is TRBV27, the J gene TRBJ1-1; D perhaps matches TRBD1 (6 bases). V shed 3 bases and J shed 8 bases, with 10 bases lying between them. CDR1 is MNHEY, CDR2 SMNVEV, per germline (reference sequence). This CDR3 is 12 amino acids long. The CDR3 coding sequence is TGTGCCAGCAGTTTCCACGGACAGGAAGCTTTCTTT. Residues: CASSFHGQEAFF.

This clonotype has a count of ten or more. This chain links TRBV20-1 with TRBJ2-1, with TRBD2 matching 9 bases. The ends lost 5 bases at V and 6 bases at J; junction bases unmatched: 11. Germline V gene sequence: CDR1 DFQATT, CDR2 SNEGSKA (reference sequence). The CDR3 has 15 residues. CDR3 in DNA: TGCAGTGCTGCGGATAGCGGGAGAGGATTCAATGAGCAGTTCTTC. Its protein product is CSAADSGRGFNEQFF.

This clonotype was counted a few times. The V and J genes are TRBV7-9 and TRBJ1-1, with D maybe TRBD1 (5 bases). Trimming stripped 5 bases from V and 3 bases from J, with 16 bases between. This CDR3 comprises 15 residues. Germline lookup yields CDR1 SEHNR and CDR2 FQNEAQ (reference sequence). DNA of the CDR3: TGTGCCAGCAGCCCACGGGGGACCGGGGACACTGAAGCTTTCTTT. Translation: CASSPRGTGDTEAFF. Variable domain in full (rest from reference TRBV7-9 and TRBJ1-1): DTGVSQNPRHKITKRGQNVTFRCDPISEHNRLYWYRQTLGQGPEFLTYFQNEAQLEKSRLLSDRFSAERPKGSFSTLEIQRTEQGDSAMYLCASSPRGTGDTEAFFGQGTRLTVV.

This chain connects TRBV30 to TRBJ1-1, with D tentatively TRBD1 (6 bases). Per germline, CDR1 GTSNPN and CDR2 SVGIG (reference sequence). Trimming shortened V by 3 bases and J by 1 base, and 9 bases separated the two germline ends. This CDR3 is 13 amino acids long. CDR3 nucleotides: TGTGCCTGGAGCAAACAGGGGAACACTGAAGCTTTCTTT. Residues: CAWSKQGNTEAFF.